This TCR beta chain is from a study of T cells in narcolepsy. Study at large: Donors had narcolepsy type 1 or type 2, or were healthy controls. Notes on the study in general: In some patient and control memory CD4+ samples, autoreactive clones were absent.

Data came from immunoSEQ multiplex PCR; TCRdb stores just in-frame clones and leaves some out. The table records about 20,000 clones, over 70% of them present only once. Germline-derived CDR1 and CDR2 are SGHVS and FNYEAQ. Trimming pared 5 bases from V and 7 bases from J, leaving 12 bases between. CDR3 size: 13 residues. Concerning this clone: Its antigen is unknown.

The gene calls are TRBV7-6 and TRBJ1-5; TRBD1 is a possible D gene (5 bases). Source material: memory (CD45RA-) CD4+ T cells from blood. The receptor's source is a human donor in good health. CDR3 DNA sequence: TGTGCCAGCAGCCTGGACATGAGCCAGCCCCAGCATTTT. This translates into CASSLDMSQPQHF.